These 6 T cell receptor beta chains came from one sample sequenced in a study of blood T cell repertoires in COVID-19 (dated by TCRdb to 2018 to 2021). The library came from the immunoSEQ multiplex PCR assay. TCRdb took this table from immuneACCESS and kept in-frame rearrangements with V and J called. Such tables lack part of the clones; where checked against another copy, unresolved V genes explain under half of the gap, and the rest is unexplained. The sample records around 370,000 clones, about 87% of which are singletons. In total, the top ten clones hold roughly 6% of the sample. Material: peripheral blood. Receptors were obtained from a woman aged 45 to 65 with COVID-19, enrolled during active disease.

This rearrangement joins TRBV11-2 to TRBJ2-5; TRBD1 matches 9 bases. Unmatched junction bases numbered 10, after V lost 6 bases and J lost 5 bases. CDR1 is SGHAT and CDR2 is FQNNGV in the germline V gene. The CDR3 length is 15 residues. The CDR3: CASRRTGTGLETQYF. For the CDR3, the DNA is TGTGCCAGCAGACGTACCGGGACAGGGCTTGAGACCCAGTACTTC.

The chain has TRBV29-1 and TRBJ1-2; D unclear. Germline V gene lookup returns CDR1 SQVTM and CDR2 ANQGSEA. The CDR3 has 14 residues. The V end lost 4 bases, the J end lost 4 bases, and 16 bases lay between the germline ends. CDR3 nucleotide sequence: TGCAGCGTTGTTCCGGGGTTGAAGAGCTATGGCTACACCTTC. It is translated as CSVVPGLKSYGYTF.

CDR3 coding DNA: TGTGCCAGCAGCAAAGAGGAAGGGGTTTACGAGCAGTACTTC. Translating it yields CASSKEEGVYEQYF. This chain connects TRBV21-1 to TRBJ2-7; TRBD1, the table's D call, was not compared with the DNA. TRBV21-1 is a pseudogene locus. The CDR3 consists of 14 residues.

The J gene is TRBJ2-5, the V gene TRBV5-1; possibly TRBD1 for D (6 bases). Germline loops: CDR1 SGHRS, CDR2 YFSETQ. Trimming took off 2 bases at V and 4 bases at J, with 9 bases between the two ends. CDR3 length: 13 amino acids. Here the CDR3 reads CASSFQGLETQYF. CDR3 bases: TGCGCCAGCAGCTTCCAGGGGCTAGAGACCCAGTACTTC.

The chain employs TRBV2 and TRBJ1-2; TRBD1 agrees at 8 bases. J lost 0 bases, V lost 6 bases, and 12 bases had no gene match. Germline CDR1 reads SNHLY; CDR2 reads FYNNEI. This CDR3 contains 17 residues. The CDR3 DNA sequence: TGTGCCAGCAGGGATACCGGGACAGGCCGAGCTAACTATGGCTACACCTTC. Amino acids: CASRDTGTGRANYGYTF.

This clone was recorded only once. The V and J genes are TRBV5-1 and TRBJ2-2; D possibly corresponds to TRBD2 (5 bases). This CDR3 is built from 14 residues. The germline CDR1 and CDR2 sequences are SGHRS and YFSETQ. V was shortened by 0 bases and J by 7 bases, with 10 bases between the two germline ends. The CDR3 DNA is TGCGCCAGCAGCTTGGGGACTCTCGGCGGGGAGCTGTTTTTT. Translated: CASSLGTLGGELFF. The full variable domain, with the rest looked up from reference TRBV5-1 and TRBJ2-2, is KAGVTQTPRYLIKTRGQQVTLSCSPISGHRSVSWYQQTPGQGLQFLFEYFSETQRNKGNFPGRFSGRQFSNSRSEMNVSTLELGDSALYLCASSLGTLGGELFFGEGSRLTVL.